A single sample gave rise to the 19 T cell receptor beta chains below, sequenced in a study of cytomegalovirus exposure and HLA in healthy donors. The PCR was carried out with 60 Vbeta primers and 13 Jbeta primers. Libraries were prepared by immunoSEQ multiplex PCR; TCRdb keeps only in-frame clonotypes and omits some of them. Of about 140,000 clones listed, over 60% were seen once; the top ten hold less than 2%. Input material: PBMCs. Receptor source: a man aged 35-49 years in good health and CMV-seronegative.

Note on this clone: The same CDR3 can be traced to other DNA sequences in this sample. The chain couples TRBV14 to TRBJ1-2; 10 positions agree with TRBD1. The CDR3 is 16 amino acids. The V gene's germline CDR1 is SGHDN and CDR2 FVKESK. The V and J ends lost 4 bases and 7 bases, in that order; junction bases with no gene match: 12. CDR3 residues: CASSRGVGTGAGGYTF. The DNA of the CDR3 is TGTGCCAGCAGCCGTGGGGTCGGGACAGGGGCTGGTGGCTACACCTTC.

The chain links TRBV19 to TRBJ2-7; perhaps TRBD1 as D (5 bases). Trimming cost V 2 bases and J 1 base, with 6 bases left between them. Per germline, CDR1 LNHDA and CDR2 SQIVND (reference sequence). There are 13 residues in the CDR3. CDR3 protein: CASSITGSYEQYF. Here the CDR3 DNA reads TGTGCCAGTAGTATAACAGGATCCTACGAGCAGTACTTC.

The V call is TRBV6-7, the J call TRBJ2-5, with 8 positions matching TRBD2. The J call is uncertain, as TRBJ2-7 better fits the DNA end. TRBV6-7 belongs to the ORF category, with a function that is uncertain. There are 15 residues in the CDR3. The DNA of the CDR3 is TGTGCCAGCAGTTTGGGAGCGGGAGCCTTTTACGAGCAGTACTTC. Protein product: CASSLGAGAFYEQYF.

CDR3 DNA: TGTGCCAGCAGTGATGAGCGGAGTTATAGCACAGATACGCAGTATTTT. Translated: CASSDERSYSTDTQYF. J is TRBJ2-3 and V is TRBV27; D might be TRBD2 (5 bases). Trimming took off 5 bases at V and 0 bases at J, with 15 bases between the two ends. Germline V gene lookup returns CDR1 MNHEY and CDR2 SMNVEV (reference sequence). This CDR3 has 16 amino acids.

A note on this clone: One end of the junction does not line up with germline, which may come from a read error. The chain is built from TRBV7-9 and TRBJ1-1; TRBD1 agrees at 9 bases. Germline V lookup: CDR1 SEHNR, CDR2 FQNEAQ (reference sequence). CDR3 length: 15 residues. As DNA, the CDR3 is TGTTCCAGCAGCAATTACAGGGGGCGCAACACTGAAGCTTTCTTT. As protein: CSSSNYRGRNTEAFF.

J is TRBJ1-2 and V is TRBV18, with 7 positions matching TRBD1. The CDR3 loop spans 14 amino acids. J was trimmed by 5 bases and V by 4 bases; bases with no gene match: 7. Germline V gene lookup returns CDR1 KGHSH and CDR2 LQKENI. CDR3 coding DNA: TGTGCCAGCTCACGCCAGGGGGGAGAGTATGGCTACACCTTC. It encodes CASSRQGGEYGYTF.

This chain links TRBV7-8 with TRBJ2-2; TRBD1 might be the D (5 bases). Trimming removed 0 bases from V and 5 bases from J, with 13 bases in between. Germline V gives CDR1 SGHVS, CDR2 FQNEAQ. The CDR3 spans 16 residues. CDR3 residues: CASSLAPAGFTGELFF. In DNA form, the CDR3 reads TGTGCCAGCAGCTTAGCCCCGGCAGGGTTTACCGGGGAGCTGTTTTTT.

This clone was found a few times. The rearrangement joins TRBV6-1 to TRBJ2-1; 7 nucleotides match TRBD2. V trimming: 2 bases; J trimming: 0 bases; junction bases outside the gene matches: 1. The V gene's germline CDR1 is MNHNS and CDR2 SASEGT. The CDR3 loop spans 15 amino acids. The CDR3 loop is CASSELAGSYNEQFF. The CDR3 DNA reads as TGTGCCAGCAGTGAATTAGCGGGCTCCTACAATGAGCAGTTCTTC.

The CDR3 sequence: CASSYGGGLNYGYTF. For the CDR3, the DNA is TGTGCCAGCAGTTACGGGGGAGGGTTGAACTATGGCTACACCTTC. V gene TRBV6-5 combines with J gene TRBJ1-2, with TRBD1 as a possible D gene (5 bases). With 2 bases removed from V and 2 bases from J, the gap between germline ends came to 12 bases. CDR3 size: 15 residues. From germline, CDR1 is MNHEY and CDR2 SVGAGI.

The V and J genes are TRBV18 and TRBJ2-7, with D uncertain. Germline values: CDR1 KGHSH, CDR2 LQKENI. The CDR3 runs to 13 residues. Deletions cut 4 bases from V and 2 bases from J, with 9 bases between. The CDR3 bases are TGTGCCAGCTCACTGGGCCCAACCTACGAGCAGTACTTC. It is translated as CASSLGPTYEQYF.

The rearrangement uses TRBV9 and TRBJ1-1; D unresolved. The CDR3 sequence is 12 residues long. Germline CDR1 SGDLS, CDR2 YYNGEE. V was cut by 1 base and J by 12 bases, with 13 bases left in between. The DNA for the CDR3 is TGTGCCAGCAGCGTAATAGGAGGGAAAACTTTCTTT. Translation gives CASSVIGGKTFF.

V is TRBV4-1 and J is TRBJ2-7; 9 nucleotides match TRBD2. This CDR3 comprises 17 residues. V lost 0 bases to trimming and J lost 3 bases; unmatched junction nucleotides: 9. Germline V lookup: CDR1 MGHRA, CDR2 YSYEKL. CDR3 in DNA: TGCGCCAGCAGCCAAGATGGGGCTAGCGGGGTTTACTACGAGCAGTACTTC. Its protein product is CASSQDGASGVYYEQYF.

CDR3 protein: CASRMDSQSYEQYF. CDR3 DNA sequence: TGTGCCAGCAGGATGGACAGCCAGTCCTACGAGCAGTACTTC. This sequence joins TRBV6-1 and TRBJ2-7; TRBD1 is a possible D gene (6 bases). The CDR3 loop spans 14 amino acids. Germline lookup yields CDR1 MNHNS and CDR2 SASEGT. V shed 6 bases and J shed 1 base, with 13 bases lying between them.

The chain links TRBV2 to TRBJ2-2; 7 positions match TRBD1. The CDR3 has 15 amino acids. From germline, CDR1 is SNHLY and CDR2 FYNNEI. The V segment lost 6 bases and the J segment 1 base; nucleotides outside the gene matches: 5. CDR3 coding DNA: TGTGCCAGCAGGCTCCGGACAGGGAACACCGGGGAGCTGTTTTTT. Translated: CASRLRTGNTGELFF.

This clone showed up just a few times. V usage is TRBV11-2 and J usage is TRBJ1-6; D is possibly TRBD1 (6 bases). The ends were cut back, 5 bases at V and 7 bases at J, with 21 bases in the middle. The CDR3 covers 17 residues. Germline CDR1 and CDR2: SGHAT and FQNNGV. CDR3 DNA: TGTGCCAGCAGCAGGGGGATCGATCTCTTCGACAATTCACCCCTCCACTTT. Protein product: CASSRGIDLFDNSPLHF.

The CDR3 sequence: CASSSGGGFGAGELFF. CDR3 DNA sequence: TGTGCCAGCAGTTCTGGGGGAGGGTTCGGGGCCGGGGAGCTGTTTTTT. The chain has TRBV27 and TRBJ2-2, with TRBD2 matching 7 bases. V trimming: 4 bases; J trimming: 6 bases; junction bases outside the gene matches: 11. In germline, CDR1 is MNHEY, CDR2 SMNVEV (reference sequence). This CDR3 is 16 amino acids long.

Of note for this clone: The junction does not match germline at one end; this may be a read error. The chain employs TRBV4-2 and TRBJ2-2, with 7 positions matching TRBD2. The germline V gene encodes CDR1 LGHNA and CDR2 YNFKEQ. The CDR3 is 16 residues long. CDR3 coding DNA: TGTGCCGGCAGCCCTAGGGAGGGGATTAACACCGGGGAGCTGTTTTTT. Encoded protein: CAGSPREGINTGELFF.

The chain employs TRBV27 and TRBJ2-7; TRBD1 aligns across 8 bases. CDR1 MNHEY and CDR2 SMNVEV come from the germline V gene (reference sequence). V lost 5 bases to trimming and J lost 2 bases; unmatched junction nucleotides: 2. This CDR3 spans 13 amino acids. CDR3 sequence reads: CASSQDRAYEQYF. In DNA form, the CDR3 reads TGTGCCAGCAGTCAGGACAGGGCCTACGAGCAGTACTTC.

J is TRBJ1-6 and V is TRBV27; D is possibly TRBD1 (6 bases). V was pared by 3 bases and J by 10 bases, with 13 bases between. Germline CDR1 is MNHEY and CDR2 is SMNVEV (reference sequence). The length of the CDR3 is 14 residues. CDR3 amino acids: CASSFQGRGSPLHF. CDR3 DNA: TGTGCCAGCAGTTTTCAGGGGCGAGGCTCACCCCTCCACTTT.